Shown below are 24 T cell receptor beta chains from a single sample sequenced in a study of T cell changes during pregnancy in multiple sclerosis. TCRdb's table, derived via immunoSEQ multiplex PCR, lists solely in-frame clones and lacks some. The sample shows approximately 17,000 clones, approximately 84% of them seen only once. The sequencing here drew on CD8+ T cells from peripheral blood mononuclear cells, taken in the second trimester of pregnancy. The receptors come from a female donor in good health, enrolled as a control in a pregnancy study.

The J gene is TRBJ1-1, the V gene TRBV6-1; weak D call: TRBD1 (5 bases). CDR1 is MNHNS, CDR2 SASEGT, per germline. The V gene lost 5 bases and the J gene lost 1 base, with 11 bases spanning the gap. This CDR3 spans 14 amino acids. The CDR3 protein is CASSPIGGNTEAFF. CDR3 coding DNA: TGTGCCAGCAGTCCAATCGGGGGGAACACTGAAGCTTTCTTT.

This chain links TRBV9 with TRBJ2-1; 7 bases are shared with TRBD2. Looked up from germline, CDR1 is SGDLS and CDR2 is YYNGEE. This CDR3 is built from 16 residues. The ends lost 0 bases at V and 3 bases at J; junction bases unmatched: 6. CDR3 nucleotide sequence: TGTGCCAGCAGCGTAGACGGCGGGGGTAACTACAATGAGCAGTTCTTC. This codes for CASSVDGGGNYNEQFF. The full variable domain, rest sourced from reference TRBV9 and TRBJ2-1, is DSGVTQTPKHLITATGQRVTLRCSPRSGDLSVYWYQQSLDQGLQFLIQYYNGEERAKGNILERFSAQQFPDLHSELNLSSLELGDSALYFCASSVDGGGNYNEQFFGPGTRLTVL.

This rearrangement joins TRBV4-1 to TRBJ2-7; D call uncertain. Deletions cut 0 bases from V and 4 bases from J, with 7 bases between. Germline assignment: CDR1 MGHRA and CDR2 YSYEKL. The CDR3 sequence is 13 residues long. The CDR3 region is CASSQDRSYEQYF. In DNA, the CDR3 is TGCGCCAGCAGCCAAGACAGGTCATACGAGCAGTACTTC.

This clone has just one count. V usage is TRBV4-3 and J usage is TRBJ1-2; weak D call: TRBD1 (5 bases). The CDR3 sequence is 15 residues long. V lost 0 bases and J 1 base, leaving 9 bases between the germline ends. Germline lookup yields CDR1 LGHNA and CDR2 YSLEER. The DNA of the CDR3 is TGCGCCAGCAGCCAAGATCTGACAGATAACTATGGCTACACCTTC. Amino acids: CASSQDLTDNYGYTF.

The chain's CDR3 is CASSQDRLAGYQETQYF. The CDR3 DNA follows: TGCGCCAGCAGCCAAGATCGACTAGCGGGGTACCAAGAGACCCAGTACTTC. The chain employs TRBV4-3 and TRBJ2-5; 11 bases map to TRBD2. This CDR3 comprises 17 residues. Looked up from germline, CDR1 is LGHNA and CDR2 is YSLEER. Unmatched junction bases numbered 3, after V lost 0 bases and J lost 0 bases.

This clone was counted a few times. V is TRBV9 and J is TRBJ1-2; 7 bases match TRBD1. Germline assignment: CDR1 SGDLS and CDR2 YYNGEE. V gave up 3 bases and J gave up 4 bases; unmatched junction bases: 6. The CDR3 totals 14 residues. In DNA form, the CDR3 reads TGTGCCAGCAGCGCAGGAGGGGGCCTCTATGGCTACACCTTC. Amino acid sequence: CASSAGGGLYGYTF.

This chain uses TRBV7-9 with TRBJ2-1; 7 nucleotides line up with TRBD2. V lost 5 bases, J lost 5 bases, and 9 bases stayed unmatched. This CDR3 is built from 15 residues. Per the germline V gene, CDR1 is SEHNR and CDR2 is FQNEAQ (reference sequence). CDR3 sequence (DNA): TGTGCCAGCAGCGTCTTTCCGGGAGGCCACAATGAGCAGTTCTTC. Translation: CASSVFPGGHNEQFF.

The chain has TRBV29-1 and TRBJ2-1; D perhaps matches TRBD1 (5 bases). CDR1 is SQVTM and CDR2 is ANQGSEA in the germline V gene. This CDR3 region has 14 residues. V shed 1 base and J shed 4 bases, with 11 bases lying between them. CDR3 region: CSVEVLGVYNEQFF. CDR3 sequence (DNA): TGCAGCGTTGAAGTCTTAGGGGTTTACAATGAGCAGTTCTTC.

V usage is TRBV19 and J usage is TRBJ2-7; a possible D gene is TRBD2 (6 bases). The V and J ends lost 6 bases and 0 bases respectively, with 12 bases between them. Germline values: CDR1 LNHDA, CDR2 SQIVND (reference sequence). The CDR3 spans 14 residues. CDR3: CASSPGSNSYEQYF. CDR3 nucleotide sequence: TGTGCCAGTAGCCCCGGGAGCAACTCCTACGAGCAGTACTTC.

The chain has TRBV6-5 and TRBJ2-5; perhaps TRBD1 as D (6 bases). Germline CDR1 MNHEY, CDR2 SVGAGI. The CDR3 sequence is 13 residues long. V was cut by 6 bases and J by 1 base, with 9 bases left in between. This chain's CDR3 is CASSDRIQETQYF. For the CDR3, the DNA is TGTGCCAGCAGCGACAGGATCCAAGAGACCCAGTACTTC.

Sample share makes this clone medium-sized (0.01 to 0.1%). This chain links TRBV4-3 with TRBJ2-1; 7 bases are a match to TRBD1. CDR3 size: 15 residues. With 3 bases clipped from V and 3 bases from J, the junction kept 5 bases outside the gene matches. CDR1 is LGHNA, CDR2 YSLEER, per germline. CDR3 sequence reads: CASSHRQGIYNEQFF. For the CDR3, the DNA is TGCGCCAGCAGCCACCGACAGGGCATCTACAATGAGCAGTTCTTC.

The rearrangement uses TRBV4-3 and TRBJ1-2, with TRBD1 matching over 8 bases. Trimming removed 1 base from V and 4 bases from J; junction bases left unmatched: 8. This CDR3 has 16 residues. Germline lookup yields CDR1 LGHNA and CDR2 YSLEER. CDR3 nucleotides: TGCGCCAGCAGCCAAGCCCTCCGGACAGGGCGCTATGGCTACACCTTC. It is translated as CASSQALRTGRYGYTF.

The chain joins TRBV7-2 to TRBJ2-4, with 8 bases lining up with TRBD2. Unmatched junction bases numbered 3, after V lost 5 bases and J lost 0 bases. The germline V gene encodes CDR1 SGHTA and CDR2 FQGNSA. The CDR3 is 15 residues long. DNA for the CDR3: TGTGCCAGCAGCCCGGGGGGGGGAGCCAAAAACATTCAGTACTTC. Translated: CASSPGGGAKNIQYF. The complete variable domain, with remaining parts taken from reference TRBV7-2 and TRBJ2-4, reads GAGVSQSPSNKVTEKGKDVELRCDPISGHTALYWYRQSLGQGLEFLIYFQGNSAPDKSGLPSDRFSAERTGGSVSTLTIQRTQQEDSAVYLCASSPGGGAKNIQYFGAGTRLSVL.

The chain couples TRBV7-9 to TRBJ2-7; tentative D call: TRBD1 (6 bases). The CDR3 is made up of 14 amino acids. Germline V gives CDR1 SEHNR, CDR2 FQNEAQ (reference sequence). The germline V and J ends were trimmed by 4 bases and 5 bases, with 15 bases remaining between them. The CDR3 sequence: CASSSADSLNEQYF. DNA for the CDR3: TGTGCCAGCAGCTCGGCGGACAGTCTAAACGAGCAGTACTTC.

The chain joins TRBV15 to TRBJ2-1, with 9 bases identical to TRBD2. The CDR3 extends over 16 amino acids. Germline trimming cut 5 bases from V and 7 bases from J; bases unmatched to any gene: 12. CDR1 and CDR2 (germline): LNHNV, YYDKDF (reference sequence). The CDR3 is CATSPRRTSVVNEQFF. The CDR3 DNA follows: TGTGCCACCAGCCCCCGGAGGACTAGCGTAGTAAATGAGCAGTTCTTC.

This clone showed up just once. This sequence joins TRBV9 and TRBJ1-2; D might be TRBD1 (6 bases). The CDR3 spans 17 residues. V shed 6 bases and J shed 7 bases, with 28 bases lying between them. CDR1 is SGDLS, CDR2 YYNGEE, per germline. The CDR3 bases are TGTGCCAGCACCCGCCCCCCCGACAGGACTGAAGGTTCTGGCTACACCTTC. It yields the protein CASTRPPDRTEGSGYTF.

The chain uses TRBV14 and TRBJ2-7; D is ambiguous. Per germline, CDR1 SGHDN and CDR2 FVKESK. The CDR3 runs 14 residues. V lost 0 bases and J lost 1, with 7 bases in between. Here the CDR3 reads CASSQDLRSYEQYF. CDR3 DNA: TGTGCCAGCAGCCAAGATCTCCGGTCCTACGAGCAGTACTTC.

The chain combines TRBV7-9 with TRBJ2-1; TRBD1 matches at 7 bases. V shed 7 bases and J 9 bases; nucleotides not matched to a gene: 18. The CDR3 spans 16 residues. Germline assignment: CDR1 SEHNR and CDR2 FQNEAQ (reference sequence). CDR3 sequence: CASTLEARRQGIEQFF. The CDR3 nucleotides are TGTGCCAGCACCCTCGAAGCCCGGCGACAGGGCATTGAGCAGTTCTTC.

The chain recombines TRBV7-8 with TRBJ1-1; D is uncertain. V was trimmed by 0 bases and J by 1 base, leaving 3 bases between them. Germline assignment: CDR1 SGHVS and CDR2 FQNEAQ. There are 13 residues in the CDR3. In nucleotides, the CDR3 is TGTGCCAGCAGCTTAGCTCAGAACACTGAAGCTTTCTTT. Encoded protein: CASSLAQNTEAFF.

This chain uses TRBV7-3 with TRBJ2-1; 11 bases align to TRBD2. Per the germline V gene, CDR1 is SGHTA and CDR2 is FQGTGA. Losses at the gene ends were 5 bases for V and 8 bases for J; bases not matched to a gene: 5. The CDR3 is made up of 14 amino acids. The DNA of the CDR3 is TGTGCCAGCAGCCTAGCGGGGGGCGTGTATGAGCAGTTCTTC. Translated: CASSLAGGVYEQFF.

This clone has only a few counts. The V and J genes are TRBV28 and TRBJ2-7, with D perhaps matching TRBD1 (6 bases). The V end lost 5 bases, the J end lost 5 bases, and 16 bases lay between the germline ends. The CDR3 sequence is 14 residues long. Germline assignment: CDR1 MDHEN and CDR2 SYDVKM. CDR3 sequence (DNA): TGTGCCAGCAGTCCCCCCACAGGGAGCAACGAGCAGTACTTC. Amino acids: CASSPPTGSNEQYF.

The chain links TRBV11-3 to TRBJ2-5; 8 nucleotides agree with TRBD1. Per germline, CDR1 SGHNT and CDR2 YENEEA. The CDR3 spans 14 residues. The V and J ends lost 3 bases and 1 base, in that order; junction bases with no gene match: 1. For the CDR3, the DNA is TGTGCCAGCAGCTTCAGGGGGCCCCAAGAGACCCAGTACTTC. It specifies CASSFRGPQETQYF.

V usage is TRBV4-3 and J usage is TRBJ2-3; 10 nucleotides align to TRBD2. CDR3 size: 17 residues. The germline V gene has CDR1 LGHNA and CDR2 YSLEER. V lost 0 bases, J lost 1 base, and 4 bases stayed unmatched. CDR3 loop: CASSQDQLAGGTDTQYF. CDR3 in DNA: TGCGCCAGCAGCCAAGATCAGCTAGCGGGGGGCACAGATACGCAGTATTTT.

V is TRBV15 and J is TRBJ1-2; the D gene is possibly TRBD1 (5 bases). Germline V gene sequence: CDR1 LNHNV, CDR2 YYDKDF (reference sequence). The CDR3 sequence is 17 residues long. V lost 5 bases to trimming and J lost 4 bases, with 23 bases between them. The CDR3 DNA sequence: TGTGCCACCAGCCCCCCCGTGGGGAGGGACTTAGGCTATGGCTACACCTTC. Its translation: CATSPPVGRDLGYGYTF.